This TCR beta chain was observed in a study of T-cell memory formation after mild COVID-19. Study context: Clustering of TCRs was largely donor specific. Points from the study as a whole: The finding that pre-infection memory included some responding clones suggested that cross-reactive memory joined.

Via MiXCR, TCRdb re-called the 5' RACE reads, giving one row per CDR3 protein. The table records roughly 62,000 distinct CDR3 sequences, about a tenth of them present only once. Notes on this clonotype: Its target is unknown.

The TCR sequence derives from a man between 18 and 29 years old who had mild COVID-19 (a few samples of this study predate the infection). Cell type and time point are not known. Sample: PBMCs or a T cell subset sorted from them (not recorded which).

The chain's CDR3 is CASRLSGTSTDTQYF. As DNA, the CDR3 is TGTGCCAGCAGGCTCTCGGGCACTAGCACAGATACGCAGTATTTT. This chain joins TRBV6-6 and TRBJ2-3; D not certain. The germline V gene has CDR1 MNHNY and CDR2 SVGAGI (reference sequence). The CDR3 covers 15 residues. The V and J ends lost 6 bases and 0 bases respectively, with 13 bases between them.